Shown below are 8 T cell receptor beta chains from a single sample sequenced in a study of T cell responses to AZD1222 COVID-19 vaccine. Measured with immunoSEQ multiplex PCR; TCRdb has only the in-frame clones, and not every one. The sample shows fewer than 70,000 clones, 80% to 90% of them seen only once. The source material was peripheral blood, sampled 28 days after the second AZD1222 dose. The source is an adult who received the AZD1222 COVID-19 vaccine.

The CDR3 protein is CSANTGSGYTF. DNA for the CDR3: TGCAGTGCTAATACAGGGTCAGGCTACACCTTC. This sequence joins TRBV20-1 and TRBJ1-2; weak D call: TRBD1 (6 bases). The CDR3 runs 11 residues. In germline, CDR1 is DFQATT, CDR2 SNEGSKA (reference sequence). V lost 4 bases and J lost 8, with 11 bases in between.

The genes are TRBV6-5 and TRBJ1-6; TRBD1 aligns across 9 bases. Germline V gene data show CDR1 as MNHEY and CDR2 as SVGAGI. Trimming took 6 bases from V and 7 from J; bases not matched to a gene: 4. The CDR3 extends over 14 amino acids. The CDR3 reads CASSPGQGNSPLHF. The CDR3 DNA sequence: TGTGCCAGCAGCCCCGGACAGGGGAATTCACCCCTCCACTTT.

The rearrangement uses TRBV6-4 and TRBJ2-2; D is unclear. The germline V gene encodes CDR1 MRHNA and CDR2 SNTAGT. The ends were cut back, 2 bases at V and 0 bases at J, with 7 bases in the middle. The CDR3 runs to 15 residues. As DNA, the CDR3 is TGTGCCAGCAGTGACAGTGCCTCGAACACCGGGGAGCTGTTTTTT. Amino acid sequence: CASSDSASNTGELFF.

V gene TRBV9 combines with J gene TRBJ2-7; 10 bases match TRBD2. V shed 0 bases, J shed 4 bases, and the junction held 4 bases outside the gene matches. The CDR3 spans 15 residues. Germline V gives CDR1 SGDLS, CDR2 YYNGEE. The CDR3 coding sequence is TGTGCCAGCAGCGTAGGGTTAGCGGGAGGATACGAGCAGTACTTC. Its protein product is CASSVGLAGGYEQYF.

J is TRBJ1-3 and V is TRBV4-3, with a weak D call TRBD1 (5 bases). CDR1 and CDR2 (germline): LGHNA, YSLEER. This CDR3 comprises 15 residues. Trimming removed 1 base at V and 4 bases at J, with 11 bases between. The DNA of the CDR3 is TGCGCCAGCAGCCAAGGGCCGGGGCACGGAAACACCATATATTTT. It translates to CASSQGPGHGNTIYF.

CDR3 protein: CASSQDTEGSYGYTF. As DNA, the CDR3 is TGCGCCAGCAGCCAAGATACGGAGGGGAGCTATGGCTACACCTTC. V usage is TRBV4-3 and J usage is TRBJ1-2, with D possibly being TRBD1 (5 bases). The germline gives CDR1 LGHNA, CDR2 YSLEER. The CDR3 has 15 amino acids. The V end was cut by 0 bases, the J end by 4 bases, with 12 bases between.

The chain recombines TRBV3-1 (or the pseudogene TRBV3-2) with TRBJ2-3, with a weak D call TRBD1 (5 bases). The CDR3 sequence is 14 residues long. Germline lookup yields CDR1 LGHDT and CDR2 YNNKEL (reference sequence). Trimming removed 2 bases from V and 4 bases from J, with 10 bases in between. The CDR3 DNA follows: TGTGCCAGCAGCCAAACTGCAGGGCCAGATACGCAGTATTTT. It codes for CASSQTAGPDTQYF.

V is TRBV5-1 and J is TRBJ1-1; 7 nucleotides match TRBD1. After removal of 8 bases from V and 0 bases from J, the junction contained 13 bases not matched to a gene. CDR1 and CDR2 from the germline V gene are SGHRS and YFSETQ. There are 16 residues in the CDR3. The CDR3, as DNA: TGCGCCAGTAACAGGGGTGAAGTATTTATGAACACTGAAGCTTTCTTT. Translation gives CASNRGEVFMNTEAFF. Full variable domain (outside the CDR3, taken from reference TRBV5-1 and TRBJ1-1): KAGVTQTPRYLIKTRGQQVTLSCSPISGHRSVSWYQQTPGQGLQFLFEYFSETQRNKGNFPGRFSGRQFSNSRSEMNVSTLELGDSALYLCASNRGEVFMNTEAFFGQGTRLTVV.